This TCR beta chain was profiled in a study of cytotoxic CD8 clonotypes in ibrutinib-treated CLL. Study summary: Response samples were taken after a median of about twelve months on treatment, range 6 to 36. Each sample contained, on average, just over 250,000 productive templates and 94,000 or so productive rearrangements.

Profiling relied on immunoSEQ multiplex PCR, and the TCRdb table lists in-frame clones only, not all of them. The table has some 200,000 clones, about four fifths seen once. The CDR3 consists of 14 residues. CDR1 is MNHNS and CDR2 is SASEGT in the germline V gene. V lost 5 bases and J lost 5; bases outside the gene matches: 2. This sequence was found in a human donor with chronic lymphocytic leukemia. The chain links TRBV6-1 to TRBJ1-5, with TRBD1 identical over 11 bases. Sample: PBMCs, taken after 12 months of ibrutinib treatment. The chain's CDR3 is CASSWTGGYQPQHF. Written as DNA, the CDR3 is TGTGCCAGCAGTTGGACAGGGGGCTATCAGCCCCAGCATTTT.